This record covers a single TCR beta chain. The antigen remains undetermined. This record belongs to a study of shared clonotypes between healthy human individuals. Points from the study as a whole: Some naive CD4 clonotypes, roughly 5%, turned up in common across a handful of donors. Sequencing depth was expected to affect clonotype sharing among donors.

Measured with immunoSEQ multiplex PCR; TCRdb has only the in-frame clones, and not every one. The sample has 2 million to 2.5 million clones; 90% to 97% are singletons. The CDR3 contains 16 residues. V was shortened by 3 bases and J by 4 bases, with 18 bases between the two germline ends. Looked up from germline, CDR1 is KGHSH and CDR2 is LQKENI. The receptor was derived from a young man in good health. The sample consisted of naive CD4+ T cells sorted from blood. As to subset: CD45RA+ positively selected. This chain links TRBV18 with TRBJ1-1, with D tentatively TRBD1 (6 bases). The CDR3: CASSPLIRGAVTEAFF. As DNA, the CDR3 is TGTGCCAGCTCACCTCTAATCAGGGGAGCAGTCACTGAAGCTTTCTTT.